This TCR beta chain is from a study of CD8+ T cells in alopecia areata (dated by TCRdb to 2016 to 2019). Notes on the research overall: The study used high-throughput TCRbeta sequencing to examine T cell clonal expansion in alopecia areata, in both the C3H/HeJ mouse model and human patients. immunoSEQ multiplex PCR using 35 Vbeta forward primers and 13 Jbeta reverse primers was used to amplify TCRbeta CDR3 regions. The RNA source kit depended on sample type: the PAXgene miRNA kit for fixed scalp, the miRNeasy kit for PBMCs, and the RNeasy kit for mouse skin. Clonality in the scalp was compared among normal scalp (n=4), patchy alopecia areata scalp (n=8), and alopecia totalis/universalis scalp (n=8). On the human side, TCRbeta sequencing was run on scalp tissue and on sorted CD4+ and CD8+ peripheral blood T cells from healthy controls and from alopecia areata patients with either patchy or totalis/universalis disease. What the research found in general, with its limitations: Lesional scalp, especially in alopecia totalis/universalis, showed higher clonality and more expanded CD8+ clones than normal scalp, suggesting antigenic drive. Shared TCR sequences between patients were less evident than in mice, which may be partly attributable to HLA diversity in the patient population. Scalp TCR repertoire analysis is complicated because resident alphabeta T cells in normal human skin are also sequenced, whereas mouse skin is dominated by gammadelta T cells.

The library was produced with the immunoSEQ multiplex PCR assay. RNA was extracted from all samples and reverse transcribed into cDNA, which served as template for TCR sequencing. First-strand cDNA was synthesized using SuperScript III with a 2:1 mix of oligo-dT and random hexamers. A synthetic immune receptor repertoire was used to measure amplification bias, and any remaining bias was corrected computationally. In the original analysis: After raw reads were preprocessed to remove errors, the CDR3 was defined following IMGT conventions as running from the conserved cysteine to phenylalanine. Clonality was computed as 1 minus the Shannon entropy, with the entropy normalized by log2 of the number of productive unique TCRs. Scalp TCRbeta sequences were cross-referenced with sorted blood CD4 and CD8 repertoires so that the CD4 or CD8 identity of scalp clones could be inferred. This is the immuneACCESS table as TCRdb keeps it, with only in-frame sequences that have V and J called. A part of the clones is gone; compared with another copy, unresolved V genes explain less than half, and the rest is unexplained. V and J calls and clone size are those listed in that table; D and trimming were worked out from the DNA. For this sample the table gives about 110,000 clones, of which under 65% were detected only once. The ten largest clones take up about 23% of the sample.

Germline trimming: 7 bases from V, 7 bases from J; junction bases outside gene matches: 13. Reading the germline V gene (reference sequence) gives CDR1 SEHNR and CDR2 FQNEAQ. Inclusive of the bounding cysteine and phenylalanine, the CDR3 is 16 residues long. Only the CDR3 portion is preserved as DNA: 48 bases, with reading frame beginning at the first base. Lesional scalp punch biopsies and peripheral blood were obtained from alopecia areata patients. PBMCs were isolated by density centrifugation and stained for CD3, CD4 and CD8, after which CD4+ and CD8+ T cells were sorted on a FACSAria. As part of a multicenter biomarker study, untreated alopecia areata patients were recruited. In 4 or 5 patients from the biomarker study, blood CD8+ T cells were sorted further into NKG2D-low and NKG2D-high fractions. Regarding this clone: No antigen is known for it. The sample holds no much larger clone one base away, and base qualities are not on file.

Source material: NKG2D-low CD8+ T cells sorted from blood. The intended sense of this specimen's cell subset or site label: sorted CD8+ NKG2D-low blood T cells. The chain couples TRBV7-9 to TRBJ2-1; TRBD2 fits 10 bases in the junction. The TCR comes from a human donor with alopecia areata. CDR3 region: CASTTSEASGRNEQFF. In nucleotides, the sequence is TGTGCCAGCACCACATCGGAGGCTAGCGGGAGAAATGAGCAGTTCTTC.